One and the same sample provided the 10 T cell receptor beta chains below, sequenced in a study of T cell responses to AZD1222 COVID-19 vaccine. Repertoires were generated with immunoSEQ multiplex PCR, while TCRdb's copy carries only in-frame clones and drops some. The sample has about 130,000 clones; 85% to 95% are singletons. This material consisted of peripheral blood, taken on day 0 of AZD1222 vaccination. All receptors come from an adult in good health.

This chain links TRBV9 with TRBJ1-6; D is unclear. The germline V gene has CDR1 SGDLS and CDR2 YYNGEE. V was cut by 7 bases and J by 8 bases, with 13 bases left in between. The CDR3 totals 13 residues. CDR3: CASGLGGDSPLHF. The CDR3 coding sequence is TGTGCCAGCGGCCTCGGCGGGGATTCACCCCTCCACTTT.

This chain connects TRBV5-1 to TRBJ2-1; 7 nucleotides line up with TRBD1. The CDR3 runs 15 residues. J was trimmed by 4 bases and V by 0 bases; bases with no gene match: 4. Germline V gene data show CDR1 as SGHRS and CDR2 as YFSETQ. The CDR3 here is CASSLGGGGYNEQFF. In DNA form, the CDR3 reads TGCGCCAGCAGCTTGGGAGGGGGCGGGTACAATGAGCAGTTCTTC.

The chain combines TRBV6-5 with TRBJ1-3; a weak D match, TRBD1 (6 bases). The ends were cut back, 8 bases at V and 0 bases at J, with 8 bases in the middle. The CDR3 is 13 amino acids. Germline V gene sequence: CDR1 MNHEY, CDR2 SVGAGI. The CDR3 DNA is TGTGCCAGCTCAGGGGTCTCTGGAAACACCATATATTTT. Amino acid sequence: CASSGVSGNTIYF.

CDR3 sequence reads: CASSYNAGAGNTIYF. CDR3 nucleotides: TGTGCCAGCAGTTACAACGCAGGGGCCGGAAACACCATATATTTT. J is TRBJ1-3 and V is TRBV6-5, with D maybe TRBD1 (6 bases). In germline, CDR1 is MNHEY, CDR2 SVGAGI. The CDR3 consists of 15 residues. Trimming left V 2 bases short and J 4 bases short, with 12 bases between.

The CDR3 spells CASSFRGSGTDTQYF. The DNA of the CDR3 is TGTGCCAGCAGCTTCCGGGGTAGCGGCACAGATACGCAGTATTTT. The rearrangement links TRBV5-6 to TRBJ2-3; tentative D call: TRBD2 (5 bases). V dropped 2 bases and J dropped 1 base, with 11 bases sitting between them. This CDR3 comprises 15 residues. Germline loops: CDR1 SGHDT, CDR2 YYEEEE.

The rearrangement uses TRBV7-9 and TRBJ1-4; TRBD1 might be the D (5 bases). V lost 0 bases and J lost 5, with 10 bases in between. CDR3 length: 15 residues. Germline values: CDR1 SEHNR, CDR2 FQNEAQ (reference sequence). The CDR3 loop reads CASSLAWGDNEKLFF. In DNA form, the CDR3 reads TGTGCCAGCAGCTTAGCGTGGGGCGACAATGAAAAACTGTTTTTT.

The chain uses TRBV4-1 and TRBJ1-6, with 11 positions matching TRBD1. This CDR3 contains 21 residues. V trimming: 2 bases; J trimming: 3 bases; junction bases outside the gene matches: 15. Germline V CDR1 and CDR2: MGHRA, YSYEKL. This CDR3 is CASSQTQGGQGDFYYNSPLHF. The CDR3 DNA is TGCGCCAGCAGCCAAACCCAGGGGGGACAGGGGGATTTCTACTATAATTCACCCCTCCACTTT.

This chain joins TRBV5-4 and TRBJ1-3, with 7 positions matching TRBD1. Germline values: CDR1 SGHNT, CDR2 YYREEE (reference sequence). The CDR3 covers 15 residues. V was pared by 0 bases and J by 3 bases, with 3 bases of the junction left unmatched. The CDR3 nucleotides read TGTGCCAGCAGCTTGGAGGGGGCGGGTGGAAACACCATATATTTT. Its translation: CASSLEGAGGNTIYF.

The chain employs TRBV25-1 and TRBJ1-1, with 8 nucleotides matching TRBD1. The germline V gene has CDR1 MGHDK and CDR2 SYGVNS. V lost 6 bases, J lost 5 bases, and 11 bases stayed unmatched. CDR3 length: 15 residues. The CDR3 is CASRAPTGEGTEAFF. CDR3 DNA sequence: TGTGCCAGCAGAGCACCGACAGGGGAAGGGACTGAAGCTTTCTTT.

The V call is TRBV18, the J call TRBJ1-5; the match to TRBD1 covers 7 bases. CDR3 length: 16 residues. Germline V gene data show CDR1 as KGHSH and CDR2 as LQKENI. The V gene end was trimmed by 3 bases and the J gene end by 3 bases; junction bases not matched to a gene: 8. CDR3 sequence: CASSPEEGAYNQPQHF. Written as DNA, the CDR3 is TGTGCCAGCTCACCGGAAGAGGGGGCATACAATCAGCCCCAGCATTTT.